This T cell receptor (beta chain) was sequenced during a study of T cell changes during pregnancy in multiple sclerosis. Profiling relied on immunoSEQ multiplex PCR, and the TCRdb table lists in-frame clones only, not all of them. Of tens of thousands of clones in the sample, about nine tenths were seen once. This clone turned up a few times. This specimen consisted of CD8+ T cells from peripheral blood mononuclear cells, obtained in the first trimester of pregnancy. This sequence was found in a female donor in good health, enrolled as a control in a pregnancy study.

DNA for the CDR3: TGTGCCAGCAGTTTATTTCGTCACAATGAGCAGTTCTTC. Translating it yields CASSLFRHNEQFF. The chain is built from TRBV27 and TRBJ2-1; D not resolved. Germline CDR1 and CDR2: MNHEY and SMNVEV (reference sequence). The V gene lost 1 base and the J gene lost 5 bases, with 6 bases spanning the gap. This CDR3 contains 13 residues.